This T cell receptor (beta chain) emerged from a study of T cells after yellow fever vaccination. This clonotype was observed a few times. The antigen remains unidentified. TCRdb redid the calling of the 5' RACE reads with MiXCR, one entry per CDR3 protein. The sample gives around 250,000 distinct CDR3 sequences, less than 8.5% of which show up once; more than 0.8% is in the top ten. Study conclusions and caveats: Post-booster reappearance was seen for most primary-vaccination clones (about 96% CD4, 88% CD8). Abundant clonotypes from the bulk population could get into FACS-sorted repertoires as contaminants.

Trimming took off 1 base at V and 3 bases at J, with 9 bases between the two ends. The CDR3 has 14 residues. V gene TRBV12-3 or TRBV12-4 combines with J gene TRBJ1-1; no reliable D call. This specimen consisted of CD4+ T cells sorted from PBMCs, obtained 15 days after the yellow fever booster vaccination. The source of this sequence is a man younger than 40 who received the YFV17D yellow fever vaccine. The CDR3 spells CASSLGHSYTEAFF. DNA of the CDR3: TGTGCCAGCAGTTTAGGGCATTCGTACACTGAAGCTTTCTTT.